What follows is one T cell receptor beta chain and its context. What it recognizes is unknown. Other DNA sequences within the sample encode an identical CDR3. This sample is part of a study of shared clonotypes between healthy human individuals. Naive CD8 populations comprised CD45RO-negative cells positively selected for CCR7, excluding terminally differentiated effector memory CD45RA+ cells. The ends lost 2 bases at V and 7 bases at J; junction bases unmatched: 7. CDR3 length equals 15 residues. Germline V gene data show CDR1 as MNHEY and CDR2 as SVGAGI. Repertoires were generated with immunoSEQ multiplex PCR, while TCRdb's copy carries only in-frame clones and drops some. Of 2 million to 2.5 million clones in the sample, around 93% were seen once. Study-wide results and caveats: Clonotypes shared by all four donors outscored non-shared clonotypes in generation probability.

Material for sequencing was naive CD8+ T cells from PBMCs. The sequence came from a young man in good health. Some clones in this sample may be carry-over from other donors' samples. The chain links TRBV6-5 to TRBJ2-1; 8 bases agree with TRBD2. The DNA of the CDR3 is TGTGCCAGCAGTTACCAGGCTAGCGGGTATAATGAGCAGTTCTTC. It codes for CASSYQASGYNEQFF.